The 20 T cell receptor beta chains below come from one sample, sequenced in a study of graft-versus-host responses after intestinal transplantation. Method: immunoSEQ multiplex PCR; TCRdb's copy keeps in-frame clones and lacks some. Of about 29,000 clones in the sample, 93% were seen once. The material was PBMCs, obtained just over 65 days after intestinal transplant. The receptors derive from a human patient who received an intestinal transplant, so some T cells may come from the graft donor.

A single count supports this clone. V usage is TRBV7-9 and J usage is TRBJ2-3; TRBD1 might be the D (5 bases). The germline CDR1 and CDR2 sequences are SEHNR and FQNEAQ (reference sequence). Trimming took off 1 base at V and 1 base at J, with 9 bases between the two ends. The CDR3 totals 15 residues. The CDR3 coding sequence is TGTGCCAGCAGCTTAGTCAGGGCCGGCACAGATACGCAGTATTTT. Translation: CASSLVRAGTDTQYF.

The V and J genes are TRBV27 and TRBJ2-2; no firm D call. The germline CDR1 and CDR2 sequences are MNHEY and SMNVEV (reference sequence). CDR3 size: 14 residues. The V end was cut by 6 bases, the J end by 1 base, with 9 bases between. The CDR3 here is CASRADLNTGELFF. CDR3 bases: TGTGCCAGCAGGGCGGATCTGAACACCGGGGAGCTGTTTTTT.

V gene TRBV7-6 combines with J gene TRBJ2-3; a possible D gene is TRBD1 (6 bases). The germline V gene encodes CDR1 SGHVS and CDR2 FNYEAQ. Deletions cut 5 bases from V and 4 bases from J, with 16 bases between. The CDR3 length is 15 residues. CDR3 coding DNA: TGTGCCAGCAGCCCAATAACAGGGCGCGCAGATACGCAGTATTTT. It specifies CASSPITGRADTQYF.

The J gene is TRBJ1-2, the V gene TRBV6-1; 11 nucleotides align to TRBD1. This CDR3 spans 17 amino acids. From germline, CDR1 is MNHNS and CDR2 SASEGT. The V gene end was trimmed by 3 bases and the J gene end by 1 base; junction bases not matched to a gene: 7. In DNA form, the CDR3 reads TGTGCCAGCAGTGACCCTCCGGGACAGGGGGTTAACTATGGCTACACCTTC. Residues: CASSDPPGQGVNYGYTF.

The chain uses TRBV28 and TRBJ1-6; D gene ambiguous. The germline V gene has CDR1 MDHEN and CDR2 SYDVKM. The CDR3 runs to 16 residues. V was trimmed by 7 bases and J by 5 bases, leaving 18 bases between them. The CDR3 sequence is CASITAGIVHNSPLHF. DNA for the CDR3: TGTGCCAGCATTACGGCCGGAATAGTTCATAATTCACCCCTCCACTTT.

The V call is TRBV19, the J call TRBJ1-4, with unresolved D. Trimming took 5 bases from V and 7 from J, leaving 17 bases between them. The germline V gene encodes CDR1 LNHDA and CDR2 SQIVND (reference sequence). The CDR3 has 15 residues. The CDR3 DNA is TGTGCCAGTAGTCGAGAAACGGACCTGTTTGAAAAACTGTTTTTT. As protein: CASSRETDLFEKLFF.

This sequence joins TRBV6-6 and TRBJ2-1; D possibly corresponds to TRBD2 (6 bases). The germline V gene encodes CDR1 MNHNY and CDR2 SVGAGI (reference sequence). Trimming removed 0 bases at V and 0 bases at J, with 6 bases between. This CDR3 has 15 residues. CDR3 in amino acids: CASSYSGLSYNEQFF. CDR3 sequence (DNA): TGTGCCAGCAGTTACTCGGGACTCTCCTACAATGAGCAGTTCTTC.

The rearrangement links TRBV13 to TRBJ1-1; D call uncertain. The length of the CDR3 is 16 residues. Germline CDR1 is PRHDT and CDR2 is FYEKMQ (reference sequence). V shed 1 base and J shed 0 bases, with 12 bases lying between them. The CDR3 sequence is CASSLDVGLLNTEAFF. CDR3 DNA sequence: TGTGCCAGCAGCTTAGACGTCGGACTCCTGAACACTGAAGCTTTCTTT.

The chain combines TRBV5-4 with TRBJ2-1; 9 bases fit TRBD1. V dropped 4 bases and J dropped 4; count of bases not matched to a gene: 9. The CDR3 totals 16 residues. CDR1 is SGHNT, CDR2 YYREEE, per germline (reference sequence). CDR3 DNA sequence: TGTGCCAGCAGCCCCGGGACAGGGTTGGATTACAATGAGCAGTTCTTC. This sequence encodes CASSPGTGLDYNEQFF.

The gene calls are TRBV19 and TRBJ1-1; D is ambiguous. The CDR3 has 9 residues. V dropped 3 bases and J dropped 7 bases, with 0 bases sitting between them. The germline V gene encodes CDR1 LNHDA and CDR2 SQIVND (reference sequence). CDR3 region: CASSIEAFF. CDR3 nucleotides: TGTGCCAGTAGTATTGAAGCTTTCTTT.

The chain carries TRBV5-1 and TRBJ2-5, with D possibly being TRBD2 (6 bases). The J call could be wrong; TRBJ2-7 is a better fit for the DNA end. Germline loops: CDR1 SGHRS, CDR2 YFSETQ. This CDR3 contains 13 residues. The CDR3 spells CASSLGGGSEQYF. Written as DNA, the CDR3 is TGCGCCAGCAGCTTGGGGGGAGGCAGCGAGCAGTACTTC.

The chain carries TRBV28 and TRBJ2-7; TRBD1 might be the D (5 bases). Germline loops: CDR1 MDHEN, CDR2 SYDVKM. CDR3 length: 15 residues. The V gene lost 6 bases and the J gene lost 4 bases, with 19 bases spanning the gap. The CDR3 is CASRLSRQTIYEQYF. The CDR3 bases are TGTGCCAGCAGACTCAGTCGACAGACGATTTACGAGCAGTACTTC.

The CDR3 here is CASSWGSYGYTF. The CDR3 DNA is TGCGCCAGCAGCTGGGGCAGCTATGGCTACACCTTC. The gene calls are TRBV5-1 and TRBJ1-2; possible D gene TRBD1, 5 bases. Between the trimmed V and J ends, which lost 3 bases and 4 bases, there was a span of 7 bases. In germline, CDR1 is SGHRS, CDR2 YFSETQ. This CDR3 is built from 12 residues.

The V and J genes are TRBV13 and TRBJ2-1; 9 bases line up with TRBD2. CDR1 PRHDT and CDR2 FYEKMQ come from the germline V gene (reference sequence). V gave up 4 bases and J gave up 3 bases; unmatched junction bases: 7. This CDR3 comprises 16 residues. CDR3 nucleotide sequence: TGTGCCAGCAGCTGGCCCTCTAGCGGGGACTACAATGAGCAGTTCTTC. Translated: CASSWPSSGDYNEQFF.

This CDR3 reads CASSLVKNTEAFF. The CDR3 region has the DNA TGTGCCAGCAGCTTAGTAAAGAACACTGAAGCTTTCTTT. The rearrangement joins TRBV11-1 to TRBJ1-1, with no clear D. Trimming left V 1 base short and J 1 base short, with 4 bases between. The length of the CDR3 is 13 residues. Germline CDR1 reads SGHAT; CDR2 reads FQDESV (reference sequence).

The chain employs TRBV7-8 and TRBJ1-1; weak D call: TRBD1 (5 bases). The V gene lost 4 bases and the J gene lost 2 bases, with 14 bases spanning the gap. Germline lookup yields CDR1 SGHVS and CDR2 FQNEAQ. The CDR3 totals 15 residues. The CDR3 loop reads CASSSKTVPNTEAFF. CDR3 bases: TGTGCCAGCAGCTCGAAGACAGTTCCCAACACTGAAGCTTTCTTT.

The chain carries TRBV27 and TRBJ1-6; TRBD1 aligns across 12 bases. This CDR3 spans 18 amino acids. The J segment lost 7 bases and the V segment lost 2 bases, leaving 9 bases of the junction unmatched. The germline V gene has CDR1 MNHEY and CDR2 SMNVEV (reference sequence). The DNA of the CDR3 is TGTGCCAGCAGTTTAGAGGGACAGGGGGCATCTCACAATTCACCCCTCCACTTT. Encoded protein: CASSLEGQGASHNSPLHF.

The chain has TRBV30 and TRBJ2-7; TRBD1 aligns across 7 bases. The CDR3 consists of 14 residues. With 0 bases clipped from V and 2 bases from J, the junction kept 4 bases outside the gene matches. CDR1 GTSNPN and CDR2 SVGIG come from the germline V gene (reference sequence). The chain's CDR3 is CAWSVKGAPYEQYF. CDR3 nucleotide sequence: TGTGCCTGGAGTGTAAAGGGGGCCCCCTACGAGCAGTACTTC.

V is TRBV4-3 and J is TRBJ2-5; either TRBD1 or TRBD2 may fit D (5 bases each). Germline CDR1 reads LGHNA; CDR2 reads YSLEER. CDR3 length equals 16 residues. V was cut by 5 bases and J by 0 bases, with 16 bases left in between. This chain's CDR3 is CASSYQPGTNQETQYF. The CDR3 coding sequence is TGCGCCAGCAGCTACCAACCCGGGACGAACCAAGAGACCCAGTACTTC.

V gene TRBV5-1 combines with J gene TRBJ1-4; 8 bases align to TRBD1. The CDR3 covers 16 residues. The J segment lost 1 base and the V segment lost 3 bases, leaving 5 bases of the junction unmatched. The V gene's germline CDR1 is SGHRS and CDR2 YFSETQ. For the CDR3, the DNA is TGCGCCAGCAGCTACGGACAGGGAGTAACTAATGAAAAACTGTTTTTT. Protein sequence: CASSYGQGVTNEKLFF.